This T cell receptor beta chain was observed in a study of T cells expressing NK-cell markers (dated by TCRdb to between 2020 and 2021). Regarding the complete study: Three sorted T-cell subsets (CD3+CD56+NKG2C+, CD3+CD56+NKG2C- and CD3+CD56-NKG2C+) from 8 or 9 donors had their TCR beta-chain repertoires profiled. Sequencing of the libraries produced 2 x 150 bp reads on Illumina HiSeq 2000/2500, MiSeq or NextSeq. Among the eight sequenced donors, only one was HCMV-seronegative, while the other seven were HCMV-seropositive. The eight sequenced donors were randomly selected healthy volunteers, three men and five women. Overall study results and their limits: It remained unclear whether the expanded NKG2C-expressing T cell clones were specific for HCMV antigens. Those dominant clonotypes were again the most abundant among CD3+CD56-NKG2C+ cells in a handful of donors, at 28.3-60.1%. For 5 or 6 donors, the dominant CD3+CD56+NKG2C+ clonotypes were among the top 10 CD8+ clonotypes and accounted for 1.0-7.0% of CD8+ T cells.

To determine HCMV serostatus, a commercial ELISA kit was used to detect HCMV-specific IgG in serum. Ficoll density gradient centrifugation was used to isolate peripheral blood mononuclear cells from blood. Sequencing instrument: Illumina HiSeq 2000. TCR beta cDNA libraries were prepared using 5'RACE template switching, which introduced a universal primer site and unique molecular identifiers. cDNA synthesis was primed from the TCR beta constant segment and was followed by two successive PCR amplification steps. The original pipeline was this. MIGEC handled demultiplexing of the reads and grouping by UMI, while MiTCR was used to assemble and quantify clonotypes. To exclude erroneous sequences, any TCR cDNA sequence not supported by at least two reads was discarded. The tcR package was used for downstream repertoire analysis, and clonotypes were matched across fractions by CDR3 nucleotide sequence plus V segment. Antigen specificity was annotated against VDJdb with VDJmatch, allowing one amino acid substitution in CDR3. TCRdb reprocessed the raw reads; every CDR3 protein sequence is a single record, and DNA is not supplied. TCRdb, not the original authors, processed these V and J calls. The table held for this sample gives about 450,000 distinct CDR3 sequences. Clones ranked in the top ten supply less than 7.5% of the sample.

Worth noting for this clonotype: Its antigen has not been determined.

The source is a woman aged 18 to 75 in good health. Sequencing used blood T cells: a sorted CD56 or NKG2C T cell subset, CD4+ or CD8+ T cells, or bulk PBMC T cells (not recorded which).

The CDR3 region: CASSAGQGPEKLFF. The receptor chain draws on TRBV12-3 or TRBV12-4 and TRBJ1-4; there is no DNA to check the TCRdb D call of TRBD1. The CDR3 contains 14 residues, cysteine and phenylalanine counted. A DNA sequence was not provided.